This TCR beta chain was profiled in a study of blood T cell repertoires in COVID-19. The age range of participants was 18 to 89 years, with residence in about two dozen US areas. Among Cohort 3 donors, those recovered had two negative PCRs, clearance, or symptom resolution. V lost 2 bases to trimming and J lost 4 bases; unmatched junction nucleotides: 16. Germline CDR1 and CDR2: SQVTM and ANQGSEA. The CDR3 has 18 residues. Per the authors' pipeline: Nucleated cell counts were estimated from reference gene primer amplification. Sequencing was performed with immunoSEQ multiplex PCR; in TCRdb, only in-frame clones are kept and a portion is missing. V, J and clone size reflect that table, while D and trimming were determined from the DNA. Here the sample spans a few hundred thousand clones, about 90% being singletons.

The receptor was derived from a woman in her 30s who had recovered from COVID-19. V and J are TRBV29-1 and TRBJ1-4; 7 nucleotides match TRBD1. Sequencing input: PBMCs or T cells enriched from blood (not recorded which). The CDR3 here is CSVEYFFWKTGYNEKLFF. The CDR3 region has the DNA TGCAGCGTTGAATATTTTTTTTGGAAGACAGGGTATAATGAAAAACTGTTTTTT.